The next 21 T cell receptor beta chains were all read from a single sample in a study of radiation and T cells in renal cell carcinoma. Time point described: blood 2 weeks post-SBRT. The treatment: 15 Gy SBRT to primary tumor, nephrectomy 4 weeks later. TCRdb's copy holds only in-frame clones and misses some; the assay was immunoSEQ multiplex PCR. The sample records 150,000 to 190,000 clones, roughly 87% being singletons. The starting material was blood, obtained from a patient whose treatment included radiotherapy and nephrectomy. These receptors came from a woman in her 50s with renal cell carcinoma.

This clone has only a few counts. This same CDR3 is encoded by further DNA sequences in the sample. The chain employs TRBV7-9 and TRBJ2-7; 9 bases are shared with TRBD1. Trimming cost V 4 bases and J 5 bases; bases outside gene matches: 9. Germline loops: CDR1 SEHNR, CDR2 FQNEAQ (reference sequence). The CDR3 totals 15 residues. CDR3 DNA: TGTGCCAGCAGCTCCCGAAGGGGACAGGGCAACGAGCAGTACTTC. Its translation: CASSSRRGQGNEQYF.

The rearrangement joins TRBV13 to TRBJ2-3; possible D gene TRBD2, 6 bases. V dropped 5 bases and J dropped 2 bases, with 17 bases sitting between them. The CDR3 spans 16 residues. Germline loops: CDR1 PRHDT, CDR2 FYEKMQ (reference sequence). The chain's CDR3 is CASSQPRGYNTDTQYF. CDR3 DNA sequence: TGTGCCAGCAGCCAGCCTCGGGGGTACAACACAGATACGCAGTATTTT.

V gene TRBV5-8 combines with J gene TRBJ1-3; TRBD1 might be the D (5 bases). Trimming removed 3 bases at V and 0 bases at J, with 7 bases between. This CDR3 is built from 14 residues. CDR1 is SGHTS, CDR2 YDEGEE, per germline. The CDR3: CASSWRGSGNTIYF. The DNA for the CDR3 is TGTGCCAGCAGCTGGAGGGGCTCTGGAAACACCATATATTTT.

This chain links TRBV10-1 with TRBJ1-5, with 9 bases matching TRBD1. CDR3 size: 15 residues. Per the germline V gene, CDR1 is WNHNN and CDR2 is SYGVQD (reference sequence). Unmatched junction bases numbered 7, after V lost 6 bases and J lost 4 bases. This CDR3 reads CASSHHRGRNQPQHF. CDR3 in DNA: TGCGCCAGCAGCCATCACAGGGGGCGAAATCAGCCCCAGCATTTT.

The V call is TRBV10-1, the J call TRBJ1-2; maybe TRBD1 (6 bases). Trimming cost V 8 bases and J 6 bases, with 13 bases left between them. The CDR3 sequence is 12 residues long. The germline V gene has CDR1 WNHNN and CDR2 SYGVQD (reference sequence). In DNA form, the CDR3 reads TGCGCCAGCGGAAGGGGGAGGGATGGCTACACCTTC. Protein product: CASGRGRDGYTF.

The chain uses TRBV2 and TRBJ2-3; 10 positions match TRBD2. CDR1 SNHLY and CDR2 FYNNEI come from the germline V gene. CDR3 length: 14 residues. V trimming: 4 bases; J trimming: 6 bases; junction bases outside the gene matches: 4. The CDR3 spells CASSVAGGDDTQYF. CDR3 bases: TGTGCCAGCAGTGTAGCGGGGGGAGACGATACGCAGTATTTT.

The rearrangement links TRBV18 to TRBJ2-5, with 10 bases matching TRBD2. With 1 base clipped from V and 1 base from J, the junction kept 0 bases outside the gene matches. This CDR3 is built from 15 residues. Per the germline V gene, CDR1 is KGHSH and CDR2 is LQKENI. The CDR3 sequence: CASSPLAGGQETQYF. The CDR3 DNA reads TGTGCCAGCTCACCACTAGCGGGGGGCCAAGAGACCCAGTACTTC.

The CDR3 DNA follows: TGTGCCAGCGGGCGGGACAATGAAAAACTGTTTTTT. It is translated as CASGRDNEKLFF. The gene calls are TRBV6-5 and TRBJ1-4; a possible D gene is TRBD1 (5 bases). V dropped 8 bases and J dropped 5 bases, with 9 bases sitting between them. Germline loops: CDR1 MNHEY, CDR2 SVGAGI. The CDR3 runs 12 residues.

The chain uses TRBV5-4 and TRBJ2-7; tentatively, D is TRBD2 (6 bases). CDR1 and CDR2 from the germline V gene are SGHNT and YYREEE (reference sequence). The V gene lost 2 bases and the J gene lost 0 bases, with 12 bases spanning the gap. CDR3 length: 15 amino acids. CDR3 in amino acids: CASSLPISGSYEQYF. DNA of the CDR3: TGTGCCAGCAGCTTACCTATTAGCGGCTCCTACGAGCAGTACTTC.

The chain joins TRBV11-2 to TRBJ2-7; the D call may be TRBD1 or TRBD2 (5 bases each). V lost 0 bases and J 2 bases, leaving 8 bases between the germline ends. Germline lookup yields CDR1 SGHAT and CDR2 FQNNGV. The CDR3 length is 14 residues. CDR3 nucleotides: TGTGCCAGCAGCTTAGATGGGGGAACCTACGAGCAGTACTTC. It encodes CASSLDGGTYEQYF.

The rearrangement links TRBV4-3 to TRBJ2-3, with TRBD2 matching over 10 bases. Germline values: CDR1 LGHNA, CDR2 YSLEER. The junction had 5 bases not matched to a gene; V was cut back by 4 bases and J by 7 bases. This CDR3 region has 14 residues. The DNA for the CDR3 is TGCGCCAGCAGCCGGAGCGGGGGGGAAAATACGCAGTATTTT. This encodes CASSRSGGENTQYF.

This clone was recorded once. This rearrangement joins TRBV7-9 to TRBJ2-3; perhaps D is TRBD1 or TRBD2 (5 bases each). CDR3 length equals 14 residues. The V end was cut by 2 bases, the J end by 7 bases, with 13 bases between. Germline-derived CDR1 and CDR2 are SEHNR and FQNEAQ (reference sequence). CDR3 nucleotide sequence: TGTGCCAGCAGCTTACTCCTTGGGGGAAATACGCAGTATTTT. This codes for CASSLLLGGNTQYF.

V and J are TRBV5-1 and TRBJ2-1, with 7 nucleotides matching TRBD1. V shed 3 bases and J 2 bases; nucleotides not matched to a gene: 8. The V gene's germline CDR1 is SGHRS and CDR2 YFSETQ. The CDR3 has 16 amino acids. In DNA form, the CDR3 reads TGCGCCAGCAGCTCTATGCGGACAGGTCCCTACAATGAGCAGTTCTTC. Amino acids: CASSSMRTGPYNEQFF. Using reference TRBV5-1 and TRBJ2-1 for the parts outside the CDR3, the full variable domain is KAGVTQTPRYLIKTRGQQVTLSCSPISGHRSVSWYQQTPGQGLQFLFEYFSETQRNKGNFPGRFSGRQFSNSRSEMNVSTLELGDSALYLCASSSMRTGPYNEQFFGPGTRLTVL.

The rearrangement links TRBV12-5 to TRBJ2-5, with 14 bases lining up with TRBD2. V lost 5 bases to trimming and J lost 5 bases; unmatched junction nucleotides: 13. The CDR3 sequence is 18 residues long. Germline loops: CDR1 LGHNT, CDR2 FRNRAP. The CDR3 DNA follows: TGTGCTAGTGGTAGGACAAGGACTAGCGGGGGGTTCATGGAGACCCAGTACTTC. Its translation: CASGRTRTSGGFMETQYF.

V gene TRBV5-5 combines with J gene TRBJ1-2, with D tentatively TRBD1 (6 bases). Germline V gene data show CDR1 as SGHKS and CDR2 as YYEKEE (reference sequence). The CDR3 is 14 residues long. The V end was cut by 1 base, the J end by 2 bases, with 9 bases between. The CDR3, as DNA: TGTGCCAGCAGCTTGTATCAGGGGAACTATGGCTACACCTTC. As protein: CASSLYQGNYGYTF. Full variable domain (remainder filled in from reference TRBV5-5 and TRBJ1-2): DAGVTQSPTHLIKTRGQQVTLRCSPISGHKSVSWYQQVLGQGPQFIFQYYEKEERGRGNFPDRFSARQFPNYSSELNVNALLLGDSALYLCASSLYQGNYGYTFGSGTRLTVV.

CDR3 sequence (DNA): TGTGCCAGCAGCTTAGATCTCGAGGGTCTCTATGGCACCATATATTTT. Protein: CASSLDLEGLYGTIYF. The chain is built from TRBV11-2 and TRBJ1-3; no reliable D call. The V and J ends lost 0 bases and 9 bases respectively, with 18 bases between them. Per the germline V gene, CDR1 is SGHAT and CDR2 is FQNNGV. This CDR3 has 16 residues.

The V call is TRBV5-6, the J call TRBJ2-7; 7 bases are shared with TRBD1. The CDR3 has 14 residues. Germline V lookup: CDR1 SGHDT, CDR2 YYEEEE. V lost 2 bases, J lost 3 bases, and 5 bases stayed unmatched. The CDR3 coding sequence is TGTGCCAGCAGCTTTGGGACAGCGGACTACGAGCAGTACTTC. Residues: CASSFGTADYEQYF.

The V gene is TRBV5-4, the J gene TRBJ1-1; D possibly corresponds to TRBD1 (6 bases). The V end was cut by 5 bases, the J end by 0 bases, with 11 bases between. From germline, CDR1 is SGHNT and CDR2 YYREEE (reference sequence). The CDR3 is made up of 14 amino acids. The chain's CDR3 is CASRIWGLNTEAFF. In nucleotides, the CDR3 is TGTGCCAGCAGGATTTGGGGGCTGAACACTGAAGCTTTCTTT.

The V and J genes are TRBV7-2 and TRBJ2-2; 8 bases match TRBD2. The junction had 7 bases not matched to a gene; V was cut back by 4 bases and J by 3 bases. CDR3 size: 16 residues. Germline assignment: CDR1 SGHTA and CDR2 FQGNSA. CDR3 sequence reads: CASSSRTSSHTGELFF. The DNA of the CDR3 is TGTGCCAGCAGCTCGCGGACTAGCAGCCACACCGGGGAGCTGTTTTTT.

This clone was recorded only once. The chain links TRBV12-5 to TRBJ2-3; D remains unclear. V lost 4 bases and J 5 bases, leaving 7 bases between the germline ends. The CDR3 runs to 12 residues. Per germline, CDR1 LGHNT and CDR2 FRNRAP. The DNA for the CDR3 is TGTGCTAGTGGTTCCCGAGGAGATACGCAGTATTTT. Its protein is CASGSRGDTQYF.

V and J are TRBV7-2 and TRBJ1-2; unclear D gene. CDR3 length: 15 amino acids. Trimming took off 1 base at V and 2 bases at J, with 11 bases between the two ends. CDR1 is SGHTA and CDR2 is FQGNSA in the germline V gene. This CDR3 is CASSLGASGNYGYTF. The CDR3 DNA reads TGTGCCAGCAGCTTAGGCGCTTCGGGAAACTATGGCTACACCTTC. The whole variable domain, filled in from reference TRBV7-2 and TRBJ1-2, reads GAGVSQSPSNKVTEKGKDVELRCDPISGHTALYWYRQSLGQGLEFLIYFQGNSAPDKSGLPSDRFSAERTGGSVSTLTIQRTQQEDSAVYLCASSLGASGNYGYTFGSGTRLTVV.